The clone carrying this T cell receptor (beta chain) was observed a single time. The sample is drawn from a study of human thymus T cells. The study used thymus tissue resected during corrective heart surgery. Produced via immunoSEQ multiplex PCR; TCRdb's table is partial and in-frame only. The sample lists 55,000 to 85,000 clones; 85% to 95% were seen once. The clonotype comes from a girl in the first two years of life with a congenital heart defect but otherwise immunologically healthy. The sequenced sample was thymus tissue.

CDR3 coding DNA: TGTGCCAGCAGTTGCCCCCGGGACAGAGACACCGGGGAGCTGTTTTTT. This encodes CASSCPRDRDTGELFF. The chain is built from TRBV6-5 and TRBJ2-2, with 7 positions matching TRBD1. This CDR3 is built from 16 residues. Losses at the gene ends were 4 bases for V and 3 bases for J; bases not matched to a gene: 8. The germline CDR1 and CDR2 sequences are MNHEY and SVGAGI.